These 17 T cell receptor beta chains were sequenced from one sample in a study of OX40 agonist ivuxolimab in advanced cancers. The receptor library was made with the immunoSEQ multiplex PCR assay. TCRdb obtained this table from immuneACCESS and retained in-frame rearrangements with V and J assigned. These tables miss some clones; where compared with another copy, unresolved V genes account for less than half of the shortfall, and the remainder is unexplained. The sample table holds 20,000 to 25,000 clones, of which roughly 83% were seen once. Jointly, the top ten make up around 59% of the sample. Sequenced material: CD4+ or CD8+ T cells sorted from blood, taken in a trial of the OX40 agonist ivuxolimab. Receptors were obtained from an adult with an advanced solid tumor such as melanoma, head and neck, liver or kidney cancer.

The V call is TRBV27, the J call TRBJ1-5, with D possibly TRBD1 on 6 matching bases. Germline lookup yields CDR1 MNHEY and CDR2 SMNVEV (reference sequence). The CDR3 is 14 amino acids. Trimming stripped 3 bases from V and 3 bases from J, with 9 bases between. CDR3 protein: CASSLGGLNQPQHF. CDR3 DNA sequence: TGTGCCAGCAGTTTGGGGGGGCTCAATCAGCCCCAGCATTTT.

For this clone: A junction boundary mismatches the germline segment, possibly from a read error. This rearrangement joins TRBV29-1 to TRBJ2-1, with TRBD2 matching over 9 bases. The CDR3 consists of 13 residues. The germline gives CDR1 SQVTM, CDR2 ANQGSEA. The CDR3 DNA reads as TGCAGCGTAGAAGGGACTAGCATCCATGAGCAGTTCTTC. This gives the protein CSVEGTSIHEQFF.

This chain links TRBV29-1 with TRBJ2-2; D may be TRBD1 (5 bases). Germline V gene lookup returns CDR1 SQVTM and CDR2 ANQGSEA. Trimming took off 2 bases at V and 6 bases at J, with 10 bases between the two ends. The CDR3 loop spans 13 amino acids. CDR3 nucleotides: TGCAGCGTTGAAATAGGGGTAGCCGGGGAGCTGTTTTTT. As protein: CSVEIGVAGELFF.

The V gene is TRBV5-1, the J gene TRBJ2-7, with TRBD2 as a possible D gene (5 bases). V lost 0 bases and J lost 3, with 13 bases in between. Germline loops: CDR1 SGHRS, CDR2 YFSETQ. This CDR3 is built from 15 residues. This CDR3 reads CASSLAAAVVYEQYF. The CDR3 DNA is TGCGCCAGCAGCTTGGCCGCAGCGGTGGTCTACGAGCAGTACTTC.

By share, this clone ranks as large. The chain has TRBV4-3 and TRBJ2-3; no definite D call. CDR3 length: 13 amino acids. Germline CDR1 is LGHNA and CDR2 is YSLEER. The V end lost 0 bases, the J end lost 3 bases, and 4 bases lay between the germline ends. The CDR3: CASSQDLTDTQYF. The CDR3 nucleotides are TGCGCCAGCAGCCAAGATTTGACAGATACGCAGTATTTT.

This clone showed up just once. This rearrangement joins TRBV7-2 to TRBJ2-2; no clear D gene. CDR3 length: 13 residues. CDR1 is SGHTA, CDR2 FQGNSA, per germline. The V end was cut by 5 bases, the J end by 6 bases, with 10 bases between. This CDR3 reads CASSAVPSGELFF. The CDR3 DNA reads TGTGCCAGCAGCGCCGTGCCCTCCGGGGAGCTGTTTTTT.

The chain is built from TRBV7-2 and TRBJ2-7; 11 bases map to TRBD2. Germline V gene sequence: CDR1 SGHTA, CDR2 FQGNSA. The V segment lost 3 bases and the J segment 0 bases; nucleotides outside the gene matches: 4. The CDR3 contains 16 residues. CDR3 sequence: CASSFGTSGFSYEQYF. For the CDR3, the DNA is TGTGCCAGCAGCTTTGGGACTAGCGGATTCTCCTACGAGCAGTACTTC.

This clone was observed once. The chain carries TRBV5-4 and TRBJ2-7; D may be TRBD1 (7 bases). This CDR3 region has 14 residues. With 0 bases removed from V and 6 bases from J, the gap between germline ends came to 13 bases. The germline CDR1 and CDR2 sequences are SGHNT and YYREEE (reference sequence). The CDR3 reads CASSLVAGGSEQYF. The CDR3 DNA reads as TGTGCCAGCAGCTTGGTTGCAGGGGGGAGCGAGCAGTACTTC.

The chain couples TRBV6-5 to TRBJ2-7, with 8 positions matching TRBD2. The CDR3 contains 14 residues. V shed 4 bases, J shed 3 bases, and the junction held 5 bases outside the gene matches. CDR1 and CDR2 from the germline V gene are MNHEY and SVGAGI. CDR3 sequence: CASSLAGIYYEQYF. CDR3 nucleotide sequence: TGTGCCAGCAGTTTAGCGGGGATTTACTACGAGCAGTACTTC.

The chain has TRBV5-1 and TRBJ2-1, with D uncertain. CDR3 size: 13 residues. CDR1 and CDR2 (germline): SGHRS, YFSETQ. The germline V and J ends were trimmed by 0 bases and 1 base, with 2 bases remaining between them. The CDR3: CASSLGSYNEQFF. The CDR3 region has the DNA TGCGCCAGCAGCTTGGGATCCTACAATGAGCAGTTCTTC. Together with reference TRBV5-1 and TRBJ2-1, the CDR3 gives the full variable domain: KAGVTQTPRYLIKTRGQQVTLSCSPISGHRSVSWYQQTPGQGLQFLFEYFSETQRNKGNFPGRFSGRQFSNSRSEMNVSTLELGDSALYLCASSLGSYNEQFFGPGTRLTVL.

CDR3 nucleotide sequence: TGCAGCGTTGATGGGCTAGCGGGGAGCACTAGCACAGATACGCAGTATTTT. Translation gives CSVDGLAGSTSTDTQYF. This sequence joins TRBV29-1 and TRBJ2-3; 9 nucleotides line up with TRBD2. The CDR3 is made up of 17 amino acids. CDR1 and CDR2 (germline): SQVTM, ANQGSEA. J was trimmed by 0 bases and V by 3 bases; bases with no gene match: 10.

The CDR3 protein is CASSPLTGAADTQYF. The CDR3 DNA reads TGTGCCAGTAGTCCCCTTACGGGGGCCGCAGATACGCAGTATTTT. The chain employs TRBV19 and TRBJ2-3; TRBD1 or TRBD2 may be the D gene (6 bases each). Germline V gene sequence: CDR1 LNHDA, CDR2 SQIVND (reference sequence). Trimming removed 5 bases at V and 4 bases at J, with 16 bases between. The CDR3 totals 15 residues.

The CDR3 DNA follows: TGTGCCAGCAGTTACTCAGGAGGGCTTGGGGAAAAACTGTTTTTT. Amino acids: CASSYSGGLGEKLFF. This sequence joins TRBV6-5 and TRBJ1-4; D is undetermined. Trimming shortened V by 0 bases and J by 8 bases, and 13 bases separated the two germline ends. Germline CDR1 is MNHEY and CDR2 is SVGAGI. The CDR3 length is 15 residues.

The J gene is TRBJ2-1, the V gene TRBV4-1; 8 nucleotides align to TRBD2. The CDR3 has 15 residues. V dropped 4 bases and J dropped 6; count of bases not matched to a gene: 8. Germline CDR1 MGHRA, CDR2 YSYEKL. The CDR3 region is CASSRTSGDSNEQFF. Written as DNA, the CDR3 is TGCGCCAGCAGCCGAACTAGCGGCGACTCCAATGAGCAGTTCTTC.

V and J are TRBV28 and TRBJ2-1, with 11 bases identical to TRBD1. With 3 bases clipped from V and 4 bases from J, the junction kept 2 bases outside the gene matches. Germline V gene lookup returns CDR1 MDHEN and CDR2 SYDVKM. This CDR3 region has 15 residues. The CDR3 nucleotides read TGTGCCAGCAGTTTGGGGACAGGGGGTTACAATGAGCAGTTCTTC. Translated: CASSLGTGGYNEQFF.

Remarks on this clone: At one end, the junction sequence differs from germline, possibly due to a read error. Other DNA sequences in the sample encode the same CDR3. The rearrangement uses TRBV6-1 and TRBJ1-2; D gene ambiguous. The germline V gene encodes CDR1 MNHNS and CDR2 SASEGT. The CDR3 runs to 15 residues. This CDR3 is CASRVTDLSNYGYTF. The CDR3 nucleotides are TGTGCCAGCAGGGTTACAGACCTATCTAACTATGGCTACACCTTT.

The gene calls are TRBV5-4 and TRBJ1-1; tentatively, D is TRBD1 (5 bases). Germline CDR1 is SGHNT and CDR2 is YYREEE (reference sequence). CDR3 length: 14 residues. V lost 10 bases to trimming and J lost 0 bases, with 16 bases between them. The CDR3 spells CAVGEGLVNTEAFF. In DNA, the CDR3 is TGTGCCGTGGGAGAGGGGCTCGTGAACACTGAAGCTTTCTTT.